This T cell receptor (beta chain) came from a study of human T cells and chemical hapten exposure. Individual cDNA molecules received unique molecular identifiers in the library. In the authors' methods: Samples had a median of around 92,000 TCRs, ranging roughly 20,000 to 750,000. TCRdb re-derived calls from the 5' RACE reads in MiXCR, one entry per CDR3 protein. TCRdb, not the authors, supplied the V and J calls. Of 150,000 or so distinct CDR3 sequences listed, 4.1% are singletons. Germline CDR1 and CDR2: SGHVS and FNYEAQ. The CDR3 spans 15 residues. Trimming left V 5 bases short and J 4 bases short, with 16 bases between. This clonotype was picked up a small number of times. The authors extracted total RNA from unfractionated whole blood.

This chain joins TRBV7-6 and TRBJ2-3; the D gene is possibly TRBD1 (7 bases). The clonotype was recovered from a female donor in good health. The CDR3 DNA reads TGTGCCAGCAGCACCGGGACAGCGGGTGCAGATACGCAGTATTTT. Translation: CASSTGTAGADTQYF.